The clone carrying this TCR beta chain was counted only a few times. Antigen: not known. Quantitative 5'-RACE with molecular barcodes generated TCR beta libraries. MiXCR was run by TCRdb on the 5' RACE reads, yielding one entry per CDR3 protein. The sample lists 250,000 to 350,000 distinct CDR3 sequences, less than 25% occurring once. CDR3 size: 17 residues. CDR1 is MGHDK, CDR2 SYGVNS, per germline. V trimming: 4 bases; J trimming: 7 bases; junction bases outside the gene matches: 16. This record belongs to a study of CD8 T cells in ankylosing spondylitis. The study's findings and limits: Reportedly, significant enrichment of disease-linked clones occurred in matched ankylosing spondylitis synovial fluid. A motif of fewer than ten highly homologous TCR beta variants was seen as apparently characteristic of ankylosing spondylitis blood.

The sample comprised blood, either unsorted or a sorted T cell fraction (not recorded which). This sequence was found in a female donor with ankylosing spondylitis or in good health (not recorded which). The chain is built from TRBV25-1 and TRBJ2-4; TRBD2 agrees at 7 bases. CDR3 nucleotide sequence: TGTGCCAGCAGTGCCTCTTTTGGGGGAGGGCGGAGGAACATTCAGTACTTC. It translates to CASSASFGGGRRNIQYF.